The 24 T cell receptor beta chains reported below all come from one sample, sequenced in a study of Ad26.COV2.S vaccination and SARS-CoV-2 variants. TCRdb's table, derived via immunoSEQ multiplex PCR, lists solely in-frame clones and lacks some. The sample records a few hundred thousand clones, approximately 90% being singletons. Treatment defined: some 19 received Ad26.COV2.S at low or high dose, single or two shots; 5 received placebo; per-sample allocation not given. Samples were taken on day 63 after the first vaccine or placebo injection. Source: peripheral blood, taken in a trial of Ad26.COV2.S vaccine versus placebo. Source of these receptors: a person between 18 and 60 years old who received the Ad26.COV2.S COVID-19 vaccine or a placebo.

J is TRBJ1-1 and V is TRBV30; no clear D. Germline assignment: CDR1 GTSNPN and CDR2 SVGIG (reference sequence). The V end lost 0 bases, the J end lost 4 bases, and 9 bases lay between the germline ends. The CDR3 spans 13 residues. The CDR3 coding sequence is TGTGCCTGGAGTGTCGGGGTGGGCACTGAAGCTTTCTTT. It yields the protein CAWSVGVGTEAFF.

The chain recombines TRBV7-9 with TRBJ2-1; TRBD1 might be the D (6 bases). The V end lost 5 bases, the J end lost 4 bases, and 27 bases lay between the germline ends. The germline CDR1 and CDR2 sequences are SEHNR and FQNEAQ (reference sequence). The CDR3 length is 19 residues. CDR3 in amino acids: CASSEGIRGPEMEYNEQFF. The CDR3 DNA is TGTGCCAGCAGCGAAGGGATCAGGGGCCCGGAGATGGAATACAATGAGCAGTTCTTC.

To note about this clone: At the DNA level, this CDR3 is encoded by other sequences in the same sample as well. V usage is TRBV6-1 and J usage is TRBJ2-3; 7 nucleotides align to TRBD1. Germline trimming cut 1 base from V and 1 base from J; bases unmatched to any gene: 2. The CDR3 sequence is 15 residues long. Germline V gene data show CDR1 as MNHNS and CDR2 as SASEGT. The chain's CDR3 is CASSEGGTGTDTQYF. The CDR3 DNA reads as TGTGCCAGCAGTGAAGGGGGGACAGGCACAGATACGCAGTATTTT.

This clone was observed once. V is TRBV5-4 and J is TRBJ2-1; maybe TRBD2 (5 bases). In germline, CDR1 is SGHNT, CDR2 YYREEE (reference sequence). The CDR3 runs to 16 residues. The V and J ends lost 0 bases and 1 base respectively, with 11 bases between them. CDR3 sequence reads: CASSLVRGSSYNEQFF. Written as DNA, the CDR3 is TGTGCCAGCAGCTTGGTACGGGGATCTTCCTACAATGAGCAGTTCTTC.

This chain uses TRBV5-1 with TRBJ2-3; 10 positions agree with TRBD2. Germline V gene lookup returns CDR1 SGHRS and CDR2 YFSETQ. The CDR3 runs 14 residues. V shed 6 bases and J 6 bases; nucleotides not matched to a gene: 7. As DNA, the CDR3 is TGCGCCAGCACCAGCGGGAGGGCCAGGGATACGCAGTATTTT. It translates to CASTSGRARDTQYF.

The chain joins TRBV5-1 to TRBJ2-7, with TRBD2 matching over 8 bases. V shed 2 bases and J 2 bases; nucleotides not matched to a gene: 3. Germline V CDR1 and CDR2: SGHRS, YFSETQ. The CDR3 extends over 14 amino acids. In DNA form, the CDR3 reads TGCGCCAGCAGCTTTGGCGGGAGGACCTACGAGCAGTACTTC. It specifies CASSFGGRTYEQYF.

J is TRBJ2-3 and V is TRBV6-6, with D uncertain. Trimming shortened V by 2 bases and J by 1 base, and 10 bases separated the two germline ends. The CDR3 is 15 residues long. Germline V CDR1 and CDR2: MNHNY, SVGAGI (reference sequence). CDR3 bases: TGTGCCAGCAGTTACCCCCAAGGAGGCACAGATACGCAGTATTTT. Translated, it gives CASSYPQGGTDTQYF.

The chain joins TRBV10-3 to TRBJ1-3; TRBD1 aligns across 7 bases. There are 14 residues in the CDR3. With 3 bases clipped from V and 8 bases from J, the junction kept 7 bases outside the gene matches. Germline V gives CDR1 ENHRY, CDR2 SYGVKD. CDR3 bases: TGTGCCATCAGTGATCTACAGGGGATTGACACCATATATTTT. Translated, it gives CAISDLQGIDTIYF.

This clone was detected once. V and J are TRBV19 and TRBJ1-2; weak D call: TRBD1 (6 bases). Germline loops: CDR1 LNHDA, CDR2 SQIVND (reference sequence). The V end lost 3 bases, the J end lost 2 bases, and 10 bases lay between the germline ends. This CDR3 has 14 amino acids. The CDR3 spells CASSIGGGNYGYTF. CDR3 nucleotide sequence: TGTGCCAGTAGTATTGGGGGCGGGAACTATGGCTACACCTTC.

This rearrangement joins TRBV5-1 to TRBJ1-3, with no clear D. The CDR3 runs 20 residues. V shed 0 bases and J shed 8 bases, with 30 bases lying between them. Germline-derived CDR1 and CDR2 are SGHRS and YFSETQ. In DNA form, the CDR3 reads TGCGCCAGCAGCTTGGTAGTGGTTGTACGCGTGGGGATACCAAGATACACCATATATTTT. This codes for CASSLVVVVRVGIPRYTIYF.

This chain links TRBV5-5 with TRBJ1-1; possible D gene TRBD1, 5 bases. This CDR3 region has 16 residues. The germline V gene has CDR1 SGHKS and CDR2 YYEKEE (reference sequence). Trimming removed 1 base from V and 5 bases from J, with 18 bases in between. The CDR3 is CASSLSTRGLGTEAFF. DNA for the CDR3: TGTGCCAGCAGCTTGAGTACCCGGGGCCTGGGGACTGAAGCTTTCTTT.

This clone was counted a single time. V gene TRBV10-3 combines with J gene TRBJ2-7, with unresolved D. The CDR3 runs 13 residues. Per the germline V gene, CDR1 is ENHRY and CDR2 is SYGVKD. V lost 8 bases and J lost 4, with 15 bases in between. The CDR3 reads CAIGFNVGYEQYF. CDR3 coding DNA: TGTGCCATCGGGTTTAACGTTGGGTACGAGCAGTACTTC.

The chain has TRBV5-6 and TRBJ1-3; no clear D. Germline CDR1 and CDR2: SGHDT and YYEEEE. Trimming shortened V by 0 bases and J by 0 bases, and 1 base separated the two germline ends. The CDR3 is made up of 13 amino acids. The CDR3 coding sequence is TGTGCCAGCAGCTTGGGCTCTGGAAACACCATATATTTT. The encoded protein is CASSLGSGNTIYF. The whole variable domain, remainder taken from reference TRBV5-6 and TRBJ1-3, is DAGVTQSPTHLIKTRGQQVTLRCSPKSGHDTVSWYQQALGQGPQFIFQYYEEEERQRGNFPDRFSGHQFPNYSSELNVNALLLGDSALYLCASSLGSGNTIYFGEGSWLTVV.

The V call is TRBV7-2, the J call TRBJ1-3, with D possibly matching TRBD1 (5 bases). This CDR3 is 13 amino acids long. The germline CDR1 and CDR2 sequences are SGHTA and FQGNSA. V was cut by 5 bases and J by 0 bases, with 5 bases left in between. CDR3 bases: TGTGCCAGCAGCCAGGGCTCTGGAAACACCATATATTTT. Protein: CASSQGSGNTIYF.

The chain joins TRBV5-4 to TRBJ2-3; the match to TRBD2 covers 8 bases. V shed 6 bases, J shed 0 bases, and the junction held 6 bases outside the gene matches. This CDR3 region has 15 residues. CDR1 is SGHNT, CDR2 YYREEE, per germline (reference sequence). CDR3 nucleotide sequence: TGTGCCAGCACCCGGGAGGGCCTTAGCACAGATACGCAGTATTTT. Encoded protein: CASTREGLSTDTQYF.

The V call is TRBV10-1, the J call TRBJ1-1; 8 bases match TRBD1. This CDR3 spans 14 amino acids. V lost 5 bases, J lost 3 bases, and 5 bases stayed unmatched. Per the germline V gene, CDR1 is WNHNN and CDR2 is SYGVQD (reference sequence). CDR3 in amino acids: CASSNGQGDTEAFF. In DNA form, the CDR3 reads TGCGCCAGCAGTAATGGACAGGGAGACACTGAAGCTTTCTTT.

V and J are TRBV5-1 and TRBJ2-5; 9 bases fit TRBD2. The germline V gene encodes CDR1 SGHRS and CDR2 YFSETQ. With V trimmed by 4 bases and J by 2 bases, 3 bases remained unmatched. The CDR3 is made up of 14 amino acids. The CDR3 here is CASSPSGTQETQYF. CDR3 nucleotide sequence: TGCGCCAGCAGCCCTAGCGGGACTCAAGAGACCCAGTACTTC.

The CDR3 loop is CASSPGGATDTQYF. CDR3 bases: TGTGCCAGCAGCCCCGGGGGGGCGACAGATACGCAGTATTTT. The chain has TRBV7-8 and TRBJ2-3; 8 bases agree with TRBD2. CDR3 size: 14 residues. CDR1 is SGHVS and CDR2 is FQNEAQ in the germline V gene. The junction had 4 bases not matched to a gene; V was cut back by 5 bases and J by 3 bases. Full variable domain (missing parts from reference TRBV7-8 and TRBJ2-3): GAGVSQSPRYKVAKRGQDVALRCDPISGHVSLFWYQQALGQGPEFLTYFQNEAQLDKSGLPSDRFFAERPEGSVSTLKIQRTQQEDSAVYLCASSPGGATDTQYFGPGTRLTVL.

V gene TRBV18 combines with J gene TRBJ1-2; unclear D gene. The CDR3 consists of 15 residues. Germline V gives CDR1 KGHSH, CDR2 LQKENI. V lost 0 bases, J lost 6 bases, and 14 bases lay in between. CDR3: CASSPPGNLWDGYTF. For the CDR3, the DNA is TGTGCCAGCTCACCACCGGGCAACCTATGGGATGGCTACACCTTC. The variable domain in full, with the rest retrieved from reference TRBV18 and TRBJ1-2, is NAGVMQNPRHLVRRRGQEARLRCSPMKGHSHVYWYRQLPEEGLKFMVYLQKENIIDESGMPKERFSAEFPKEGPSILRIQQVVRGDSAAYFCASSPPGNLWDGYTFGSGTRLTVV.

The chain joins TRBV6-1 to TRBJ1-3, with 7 bases matching TRBD1. Germline CDR1 is MNHNS and CDR2 is SASEGT. Trimming removed 4 bases from V and 0 bases from J; junction bases left unmatched: 9. This CDR3 has 17 residues. The CDR3: CASSALRTGSSGNTIYF. CDR3 coding DNA: TGTGCCAGCAGTGCACTCCGGACAGGCAGCTCTGGAAACACCATATATTTT.

The genes are TRBV2 and TRBJ1-2; 8 bases match TRBD1. The CDR3 sequence is 17 residues long. CDR1 is SNHLY and CDR2 is FYNNEI in the germline V gene. J was trimmed by 8 bases and V by 1 base; bases with no gene match: 15. The chain's CDR3 is CASSEVNPRQGRSGYTF. The CDR3, as DNA: TGTGCCAGCAGTGAAGTTAATCCCCGACAGGGGAGGTCCGGCTACACCTTC. The variable domain in full, with the rest retrieved from reference TRBV2 and TRBJ1-2, is EPEVTQTPSHQVTQMGQEVILRCVPISNHLYFYWYRQILGQKVEFLVSFYNNEISEKSEIFDDQFSVERPDGSNFTLKIRSTKLEDSAMYFCASSEVNPRQGRSGYTFGSGTRLTVV.

V gene TRBV28 combines with J gene TRBJ1-2, with no clear D. Germline V gene sequence: CDR1 MDHEN, CDR2 SYDVKM. The CDR3 has 14 amino acids. V gave up 3 bases and J gave up 5 bases, with 13 bases separating them. CDR3 bases: TGTGCCAGCAGTTTGTTAAGAACCGGTTATGGCTACACCTTC. This encodes CASSLLRTGYGYTF.

The chain couples TRBV5-1 to TRBJ2-3; D might be TRBD1 or TRBD2, each matching 5 bases. Deletions cut 5 bases from V and 2 bases from J, with 12 bases between. This CDR3 comprises 14 residues. Germline V lookup: CDR1 SGHRS, CDR2 YFSETQ. The CDR3 DNA reads as TGCGCCAGCAGGCTCTGGGGGTCCACAGATACGCAGTATTTT. It encodes CASRLWGSTDTQYF.

The chain combines TRBV7-2 with TRBJ1-1; D might be TRBD1 (5 bases). The CDR3 contains 13 residues. V dropped 8 bases and J dropped 7 bases, with 17 bases sitting between them. Germline V gives CDR1 SGHTA, CDR2 FQGNSA. This CDR3 reads CASQTGDHLEAFF. CDR3 DNA: TGTGCCAGCCAAACGGGGGACCACCTTGAAGCTTTCTTT.